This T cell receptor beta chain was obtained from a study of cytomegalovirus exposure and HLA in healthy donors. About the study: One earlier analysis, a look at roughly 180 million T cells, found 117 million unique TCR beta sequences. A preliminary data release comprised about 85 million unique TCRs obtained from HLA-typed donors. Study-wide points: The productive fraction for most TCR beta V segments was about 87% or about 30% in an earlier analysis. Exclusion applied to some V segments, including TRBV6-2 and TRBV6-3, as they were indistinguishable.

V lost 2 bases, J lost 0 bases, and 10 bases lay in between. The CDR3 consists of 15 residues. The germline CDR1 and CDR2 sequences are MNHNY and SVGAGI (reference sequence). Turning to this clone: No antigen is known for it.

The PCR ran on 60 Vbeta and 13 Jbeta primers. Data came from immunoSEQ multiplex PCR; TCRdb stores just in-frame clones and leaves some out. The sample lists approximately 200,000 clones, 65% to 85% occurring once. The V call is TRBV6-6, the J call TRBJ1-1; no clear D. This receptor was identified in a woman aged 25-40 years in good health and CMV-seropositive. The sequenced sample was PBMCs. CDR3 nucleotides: TGTGCCAGCAGTTACCCTATAACAGTGAACACTGAAGCTTTCTTT. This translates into CASSYPITVNTEAFF.